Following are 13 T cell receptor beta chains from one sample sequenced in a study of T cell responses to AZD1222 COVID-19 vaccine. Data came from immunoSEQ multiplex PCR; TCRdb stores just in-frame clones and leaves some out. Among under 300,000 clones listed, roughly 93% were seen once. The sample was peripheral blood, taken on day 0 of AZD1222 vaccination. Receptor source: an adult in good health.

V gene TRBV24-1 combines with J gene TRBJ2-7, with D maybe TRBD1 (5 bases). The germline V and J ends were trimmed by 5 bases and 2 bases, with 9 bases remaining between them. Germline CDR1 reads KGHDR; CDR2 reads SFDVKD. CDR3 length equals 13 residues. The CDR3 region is CATSAPGTYEQYF. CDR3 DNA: TGTGCCACCAGTGCCCCAGGGACCTACGAGCAGTACTTC.

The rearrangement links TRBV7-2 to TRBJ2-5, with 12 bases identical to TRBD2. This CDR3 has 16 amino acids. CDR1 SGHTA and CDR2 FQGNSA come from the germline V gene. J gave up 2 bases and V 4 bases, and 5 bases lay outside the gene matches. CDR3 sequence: CASSSSSGRGQETQYF. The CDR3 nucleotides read TGTGCCAGCAGCTCATCTAGCGGGAGGGGACAAGAGACCCAGTACTTC.

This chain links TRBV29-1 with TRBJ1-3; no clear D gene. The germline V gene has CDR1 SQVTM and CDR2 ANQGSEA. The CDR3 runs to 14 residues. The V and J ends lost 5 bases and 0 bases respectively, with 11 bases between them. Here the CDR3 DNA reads TGCAGCGTTTCGCTCCGGAGCTCTGGAAACACCATATATTTT. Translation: CSVSLRSSGNTIYF.

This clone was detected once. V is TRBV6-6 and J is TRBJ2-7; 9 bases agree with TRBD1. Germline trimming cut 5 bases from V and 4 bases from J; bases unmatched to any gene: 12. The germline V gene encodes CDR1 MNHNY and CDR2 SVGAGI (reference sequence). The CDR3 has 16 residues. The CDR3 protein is CASSLTPGQGIYEQYF. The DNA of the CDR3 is TGTGCCAGCAGTCTAACCCCGGGACAGGGTATATACGAGCAGTACTTC.

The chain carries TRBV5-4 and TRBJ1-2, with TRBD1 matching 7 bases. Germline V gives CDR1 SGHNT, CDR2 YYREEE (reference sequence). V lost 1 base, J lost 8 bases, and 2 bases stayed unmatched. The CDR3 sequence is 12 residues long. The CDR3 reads CASSLPGGGYTF. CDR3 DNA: TGTGCCAGCAGCTTGCCAGGGGGAGGCTACACCTTC.

CDR3 bases: TGTGCCAGCAGTCCCGTCCAGAACACTGAAGCTTTCTTT. Its protein is CASSPVQNTEAFF. The V gene is TRBV12-3 or TRBV12-4, the J gene TRBJ1-1, with D uncertain. Trimming took 5 bases from V and 1 from J, leaving 8 bases between them. CDR3 size: 13 residues.

The CDR3 bases are TGTGCCAGCAGTTACGGCTGGAACGAAGGTCGTGAGACCCAGTACTTC. Residues: CASSYGWNEGRETQYF. The V and J genes are TRBV6-5 and TRBJ2-5; D not resolved. The CDR3 has 16 residues. Germline V gives CDR1 MNHEY, CDR2 SVGAGI. Trimming cost V 2 bases and J 5 bases, with 18 bases left between them.

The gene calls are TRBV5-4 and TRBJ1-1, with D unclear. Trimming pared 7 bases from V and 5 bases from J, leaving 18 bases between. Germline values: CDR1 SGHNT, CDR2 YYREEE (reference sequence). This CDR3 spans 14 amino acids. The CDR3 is CASSKSEGRTEAFF. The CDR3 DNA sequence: TGTGCCAGCTCCAAATCAGAGGGAAGGACTGAAGCTTTCTTT.

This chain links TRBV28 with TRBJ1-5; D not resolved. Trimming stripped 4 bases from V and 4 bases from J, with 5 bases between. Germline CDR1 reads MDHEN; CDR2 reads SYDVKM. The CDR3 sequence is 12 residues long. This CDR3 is CASSSGNQPQHF. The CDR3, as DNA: TGTGCCAGCAGTTCTGGGAATCAGCCCCAGCATTTT.

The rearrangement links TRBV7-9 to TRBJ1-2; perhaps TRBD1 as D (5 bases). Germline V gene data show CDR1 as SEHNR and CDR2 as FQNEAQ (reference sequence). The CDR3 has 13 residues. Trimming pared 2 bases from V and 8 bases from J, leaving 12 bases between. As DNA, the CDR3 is TGTGCCAGCAGCTTAACAGGTCAGGAAGGCTACACCTTC. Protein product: CASSLTGQEGYTF.

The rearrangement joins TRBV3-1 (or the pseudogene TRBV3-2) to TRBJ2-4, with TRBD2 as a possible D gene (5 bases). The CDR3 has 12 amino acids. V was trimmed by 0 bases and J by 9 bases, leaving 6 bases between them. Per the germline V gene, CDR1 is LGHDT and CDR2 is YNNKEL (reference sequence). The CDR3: CASSQEGAIQYF. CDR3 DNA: TGTGCCAGCAGCCAAGAGGGAGCCATTCAGTACTTC.

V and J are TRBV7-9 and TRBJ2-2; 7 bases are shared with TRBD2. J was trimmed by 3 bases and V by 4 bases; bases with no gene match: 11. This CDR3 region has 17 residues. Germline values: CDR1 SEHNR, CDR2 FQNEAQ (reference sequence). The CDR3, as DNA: TGTGCCAGCAGCTCGCCGGAGGCGGGGGAGTACACCGGGGAGCTGTTTTTT. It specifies CASSSPEAGEYTGELFF.

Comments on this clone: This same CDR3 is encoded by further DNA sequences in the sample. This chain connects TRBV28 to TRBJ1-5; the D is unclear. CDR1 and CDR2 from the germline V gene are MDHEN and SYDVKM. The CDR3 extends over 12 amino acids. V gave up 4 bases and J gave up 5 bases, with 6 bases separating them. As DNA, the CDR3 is TGTGCCAGCAGTTCGGGTTATCAGCCCCAGCATTTT. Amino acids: CASSSGYQPQHF.